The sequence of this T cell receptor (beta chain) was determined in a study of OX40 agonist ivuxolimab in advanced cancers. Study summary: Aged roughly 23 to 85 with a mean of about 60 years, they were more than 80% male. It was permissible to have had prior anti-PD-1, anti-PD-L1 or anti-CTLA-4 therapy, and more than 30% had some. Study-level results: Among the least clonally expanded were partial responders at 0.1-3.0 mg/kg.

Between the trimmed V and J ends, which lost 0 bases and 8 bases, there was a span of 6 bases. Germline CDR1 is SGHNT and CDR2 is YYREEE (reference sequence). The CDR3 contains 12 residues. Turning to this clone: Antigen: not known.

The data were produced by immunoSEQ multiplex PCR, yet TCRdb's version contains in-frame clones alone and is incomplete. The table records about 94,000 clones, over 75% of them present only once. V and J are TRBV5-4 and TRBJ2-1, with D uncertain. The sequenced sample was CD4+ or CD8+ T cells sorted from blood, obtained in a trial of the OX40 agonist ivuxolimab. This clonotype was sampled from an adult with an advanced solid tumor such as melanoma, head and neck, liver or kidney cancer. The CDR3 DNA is TGTGCCAGCAGCTTGGACTTAGATGAGCAGTTCTTC. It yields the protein CASSLDLDEQFF.